A selection of T cell receptor beta chains follows, all from one sample in a study of control samples from healthy donors and cancer patients. Here immunoSEQ multiplex PCR was the method, and the copy in TCRdb shows in-frame clones only, minus some. The data show some 130,000 clones, roughly 92% seen once. Sequencing was carried out using blood. The receptors shown here come from a man between 25 and 39 years old in good health. CDR3s include the opening cysteine and the closing phenylalanine or tryptophan. The D gene is left open where the match is weak. Clone size appears in some rows only: once, few, many, or a class for an expanded clone.

V gene	D gene	clone size	J gene	CDR3 DNA	CDR3 protein
TRBV11-2	NA	NA	TRBJ2-2	TGTGCCAGCAGCTTACTAGTTGGGTCTCTCGGGGAGCTGTTTTTT	CASSLLVGSLGELFF
TRBV2	NA	NA	TRBJ1-5	TGTGCCAGCAGTGATATTGTCCTAAATAGCAATCAGCCCCAGCATTTT	CASSDIVLNSNQPQHF
TRBV7-9	TRBD2	NA	TRBJ2-3	TGTGCCAGCAGCTCCGCGGGAGGTACGCAGTATTTT	CASSSAGGTQYF
TRBV6-5	NA	NA	TRBJ1-1	TGTGCCAGCAGTTACGTAGGGGAGAGTACTGAAGCTTTCTTT	CASSYVGESTEAFF
TRBV6-5	NA	NA	TRBJ2-3	TGTGCCAGCAGTTCAAGGTGGGGGACAGATACGCAGTATTTT	CASSSRWGTDTQYF
TRBV29-1	NA	NA	TRBJ2-2	TGCAGCGTTGAAGCTGGAGTTGGTACCGGGGAGCTGTTTTTT	CSVEAGVGTGELFF
TRBV7-2	TRBD1	NA	TRBJ1-1	TGTGCCAGCAGCCCAGACAGGGGTAGGGAAGCTTTCTTT	CASSPDRGREAFF
TRBV28	NA	NA	TRBJ2-1	TGTGCCAGCAGTTCGACCGGTTCCAGGTACAATGAGCAGTTCTTC	CASSSTGSRYNEQFF
TRBV4-1	TRBD1	NA	TRBJ2-3	TGCGCCAGCAGCCAAGGACAGGGGCCTACGCAGTATTTT	CASSQGQGPTQYF
TRBV7-9	TRBD2	NA	TRBJ2-1	TGTGCCAGCAGCCTAGGACTAGCGCGAAACAATGAGCAGTTCTTC	CASSLGLARNNEQFF
TRBV2	TRBD1	NA	TRBJ2-7	TGTGCCAGTCTCATGACAGGGAGCTCCTACGAGCAGTACTTC	CASLMTGSSYEQYF
TRBV27	TRBD2	NA	TRBJ2-5	TGTGCCAGCAGTTTACGCGGGAGGGCCCTTCATAGGGAGACCCAGTACTTC	CASSLRGRALHRETQYF
TRBV6-5	TRBD1	NA	TRBJ2-5	TGTGCCAGCAGTTTCCGGGACAGGGGGCAAGAGACCCAGTACTTC	CASSFRDRGQETQYF
TRBV18	TRBD2	NA	TRBJ2-1	TGTGCCAGCTCACCACCCGGACTAGCGGGAGTCCAGAATGAGCAGTTCTTC	CASSPPGLAGVQNEQFF
TRBV4-3	NA	NA	TRBJ1-2	TGCGCCAGCAGCCAATCCACCGGGAACTCGGGTTCCTACACCTTC	CASSQSTGNSGSYTF
TRBV28	TRBD1	NA	TRBJ1-1	TGTGCCAGCACACAGCCCATCGGACAGGGAACTGAAGCTTTCTTT	CASTQPIGQGTEAFF
TRBV18	NA	NA	TRBJ1-5	TGTGCCAGCTCACCTGGGAGGGGGTACAATCAGCCCCAGCATTTT	CASSPGRGYNQPQHF
TRBV7-9	NA	NA	TRBJ1-5	TGTGCCAGCAGCTTTGATGGGGTCAATCAGCCCCAGCATTTT	CASSFDGVNQPQHF
TRBV2	TRBD1	NA	TRBJ2-7	TGTGCCAGCAGTGACAGGGGGCGCTTCGAGCAGTACTTC	CASSDRGRFEQYF
TRBV3-1/TRBV3-2	NA	NA	TRBJ1-1	TGTGCCAGCAGCCATACTGCTCTGGGCTGGAACACTGAAGCTTTCTTT	CASSHTALGWNTEAFF
TRBV5-6	TRBD1	once	TRBJ2-3	TGTGCCAGCAGCTTGGGACAGGGGTCAACAGATACGCAGTATTTT	CASSLGQGSTDTQYF
TRBV12-5	NA	NA	TRBJ2-3	TGTGCTAGTGGTTTGCAGGAATCAGATACGCAGTATTTT	CASGLQESDTQYF
TRBV6-6	NA	few	TRBJ1-1	TGTGCCAGCTTTGTGGGGACTGAAGCTTTCTTT	CASFVGTEAFF
TRBV28	NA	NA	TRBJ1-2	TGTGCCAGCAGCGAGACAGAAAACTATGGCTACACCTTC	CASSETENYGYTF
TRBV20-1	NA	NA	TRBJ2-7	TGCAGTGCTAGTGACGGCTCCTACGAGCAGTACTTC	CSASDGSYEQYF
TRBV27	NA	NA	TRBJ2-2	TGTGCCAGCAGTTTTTCAAACACCGGGGAGCTGTTTTTT	CASSFSNTGELFF
TRBV5-8	NA	NA	TRBJ2-3	TGTGCCAGCAGTTCAAATCAGGGACTCCGTGATACGCAGTATTTT	CASSSNQGLRDTQYF
TRBV28	TRBD1	NA	TRBJ2-1	TGTGCCAGCAAGCGAAGAGACAGGGTTTTCAACAATGAGCAGTTCTTC	CASKRRDRVFNNEQFF
TRBV7-8	NA	NA	TRBJ2-7	TGTGCCAGCAGCTTGTTCTACGAGCAGTACTTC	CASSLFYEQYF